Listed below are T cell receptor beta chains from one sample, sequenced in a study of blood T cell repertoires in COVID-19. TCRdb's copy holds only in-frame clones and misses some; the assay was immunoSEQ multiplex PCR. The profile shows about 39,000 clones, roughly 80% of them singletons. Sequences were obtained from peripheral blood. Receptors were obtained from a man aged 55 to 70 in a cohort sampled during active COVID-19. Each CDR3 is given with its conserved first and last residue. The order of the fields is D gene, J gene, clone size, V gene, CDR3 protein, CDR3 DNA. A D gene is named only where the DNA matches it firmly. Rows may omit the clone size; those that give it use once, few, many or a size class.

TRBD2 | TRBJ2-7 | - | TRBV4-1 | CASSQDSTSGRTIIYEQYF | TGCGCCAGCAGCCAAGATAGTACTAGCGGGAGGACGATTATCTACGAGCAGTACTTC
- | TRBJ2-3 | - | TRBV27 | CASTRMAGYTDTQYF | TGTGCCAGCACCCGAATGGCGGGCTACACAGATACGCAGTATTTT
- | TRBJ1-1 | - | TRBV11-2 | CASSQGHLNTEAFF | TGTGCCAGCAGCCAGGGACACTTGAACACTGAAGCTTTCTTT
- | TRBJ2-7 | - | TRBV7-9 | CASSFAGSYEQYF | TGTGCCAGCAGCTTCGCAGGGTCCTACGAGCAGTACTTC
- | TRBJ2-1 | - | TRBV27 | CASMTWDSGRNEQFF | TGTGCCAGCATGACGTGGGACAGCGGGAGAAATGAGCAGTTCTTC
TRBD1 | TRBJ2-7 | - | TRBV7-9 | CASSHSPGQGTYEQYF | TGTGCCAGCAGCCATTCACCGGGACAGGGGACCTACGAGCAGTACTTC
- | TRBJ1-1 | - | TRBV28 | CASSSEGRRTEAFF | TGTGCCAGCAGTTCGGAGGGGCGAAGGACTGAAGCTTTCTTT
- | TRBJ1-1 | - | TRBV11-3 | CASSLRGFTEAFF | TGTGCCAGCAGCTTAAGAGGGTTCACTGAAGCTTTCTTT
- | TRBJ2-3 | few | TRBV19 | CASSPSGKVNTQYF | TGTGCCAGTAGCCCGTCCGGGAAAGTCAATACGCAGTATTTT
TRBD2 | TRBJ2-1 | - | TRBV11-3 | CASSLYGRAGEQFF | TGTGCCAGCAGCTTATACGGGAGGGCTGGTGAGCAGTTCTTC
TRBD2 | TRBJ2-1 | once | TRBV6-5 | CASKKGGRNEQFF | TGTGCCAGCAAGAAGGGCGGGAGAAATGAGCAGTTCTTC
- | TRBJ1-2 | - | TRBV27 | CASSYQGGGLYGYTF | TGTGCCAGCAGTTACCAGGGTGGGGGCCTCTATGGCTACACCTTC
TRBD2 | TRBJ2-2 | - | TRBV4-1 | CASSQEIKLAFGELFF | TGCGCCAGCAGCCAAGAAATCAAACTAGCGTTCGGGGAGCTGTTTTTT
- | TRBJ1-5 | - | TRBV30 | CAWGGGADQPQHF | TGTGCCTGGGGGGGAGGGGCGGATCAGCCCCAGCATTTT
- | TRBJ2-3 | - | TRBV20-1 | CSASPIPTDTQYF | TGCAGTGCTAGTCCCATCCCCACAGATACGCAGTATTTT
- | TRBJ2-2 | - | TRBV28 | CASRRLRGNTGELFF | TGTGCCAGCAGGCGCCTCAGGGGGAACACCGGGGAGCTGTTTTTT
- | TRBJ2-7 | - | TRBV3-1/TRBV3-2 | CASSQGGARFRYEQYF | TGTGCCAGCAGCCAAGGTGGGGCACGATTCCGGTACGAGCAGTACTTC
- | TRBJ1-2 | few | TRBV6-2/TRBV6-3 | CASSYSTGWTELHYGYTF | TGTGCCAGCAGTTACTCAACGGGGTGGACAGAACTTCACTATGGCTACACCTTC
- | TRBJ2-1 | - | TRBV7-8 | CASSFRSEQFF | TGTGCCAGCAGCTTTAGAAGTGAGCAGTTCTTC
TRBD2 | TRBJ2-5 | - | TRBV4-1 | CASSQDIGGRGETQYF | TGCGCCAGCAGCCAAGATATCGGCGGGAGGGGAGAGACCCAGTACTTC
TRBD2 | TRBJ2-1 | - | TRBV10-3 | CAISLLAGNNEQFF | TGTGCCATCAGTCTACTAGCGGGGAACAATGAGCAGTTCTTC
TRBD1 | TRBJ1-1 | - | TRBV30 | CAWNTGGGAEAFF | TGTGCCTGGAACACGGGAGGGGGCGCCGAAGCTTTCTTT
TRBD1 | TRBJ2-1 | - | TRBV24-1 | CATSFTQGNNEQFF | TGTGCCACCAGCTTTACACAGGGGAACAATGAGCAGTTCTTC
- | TRBJ1-2 | - | TRBV6-6 | CASSYSTGNLYGYTF | TGTGCCAGCAGTTACTCGACGGGTAACCTCTATGGCTACACCTTC
TRBD2 | TRBJ2-2 | once | TRBV7-3 | CASSTSGMTGELFF | TGTGCCAGCAGTACTAGCGGGATGACCGGGGAGCTGTTTTTT
TRBD1 | TRBJ2-7 | - | TRBV11-3 | CASSSGTGSYEQYF | TGTGCCAGCAGCTCCGGGACAGGGAGCTACGAGCAGTACTTC
- | TRBJ2-1 | - | TRBV20-1 | CSASISGAKYNEQFF | TGCAGTGCTAGTATCTCAGGGGCGAAGTACAATGAGCAGTTCTTC
- | TRBJ2-7 | - | TRBV18 | CASSPGLSREQYF | TGTGCCAGCTCACCGGGGCTCAGTCGCGAGCAGTACTTC
- | TRBJ2-1 | - | TRBV11-2 | CASSLFREYEQFF | TGTGCCAGCAGCTTATTTCGTGAGTATGAGCAGTTCTTC
TRBD2 | TRBJ2-5 | - | TRBV7-7 | CASSSLVERGNKETQYF | TGTGCCAGCAGCTCCCTCGTGGAGCGGGGGAACAAAGAGACCCAGTACTTC
TRBD1 | TRBJ2-5 | - | TRBV29-1 | CSVDRRDSNPETQYF | TGCAGCGTTGACCGCCGGGACAGTAACCCAGAGACCCAGTACTTC
- | TRBJ1-1 | - | TRBV12-3/TRBV12-4 | CASSLRTEGAFF | TGTGCCAGCAGCTTAAGGACAGAGGGGGCTTTCTTT
- | TRBJ2-4 | - | TRBV2 | CARVRDAKNIQYF | TGTGCCAGGGTGAGGGATGCCAAAAACATTCAGTACTTC
TRBD1 | TRBJ1-2 | few | TRBV12-3/TRBV12-4 | CASKEGAAGYTF | TGTGCCAGCAAGGAGGGGGCGGCTGGCTACACCTTC
TRBD1 | TRBJ2-4 | - | TRBV6-2/TRBV6-3 | CASSPTTGKNIQYF | TGTGCCAGCAGTCCCACGACAGGGAAAAACATTCAGTACTTC
TRBD2 | TRBJ2-5 | - | TRBV7-6 | CASSHTSGSTPWETQYF | TGTGCCAGCAGCCATACTAGCGGGAGTACACCTTGGGAGACCCAGTACTTC
- | TRBJ1-1 | - | TRBV29-1 | CSATGSDTEAFF | TGCAGCGCAACAGGGAGTGACACTGAAGCTTTCTTT
TRBD2 | TRBJ2-2 | once | TRBV5-1 | CASSPGDYRTGELFF | TGCGCCAGCAGCCCCGGGGACTATAGAACCGGGGAGCTGTTTTTT
- | TRBJ1-6 | - | TRBV10-3 | CAISETLSEGRSYNSPLHF | TGTGCCATCAGTGAGACCCTCTCTGAGGGCAGGTCCTATAATTCACCCCTCCACTTT
- | TRBJ2-7 | - | TRBV28 | CASSSSVGAPREQYF | TGTGCCAGCAGTTCCTCCGTGGGGGCCCCTCGGGAGCAGTACTTC
- | TRBJ2-2 | - | TRBV6-5 | CASSPGRGNTGELFF | TGTGCCAGCAGCCCCGGACGGGGGAACACCGGGGAGCTGTTTTTT
- | TRBJ2-3 | - | TRBV6-1 | CASSEGGDTQYF | TGTGCCAGCAGCGAAGGAGGGGATACGCAGTATTTT
- | TRBJ2-7 | - | TRBV7-6 | CASSLVKSGHEQYF | TGTGCCAGCAGCTTAGTCAAAAGCGGCCACGAGCAGTACTTC
- | TRBJ1-1 | - | TRBV5-1 | CASRRGELRSPTPAFF | TGCGCCAGCAGAAGGGGTGAATTGAGGTCCCCGACACCAGCTTTCTTT
- | TRBJ2-1 | - | TRBV4-1 | CASSPTLSSNEQFF | TGCGCCAGCAGCCCGACCCTGTCTAGCAATGAGCAGTTCTTC
TRBD1 | TRBJ1-1 | - | TRBV5-8 | CASSHRGTEAFF | TGTGCCAGCAGCCACAGGGGAACTGAAGCTTTCTTT
TRBD1 | TRBJ2-2 | - | TRBV12-3/TRBV12-4 | CASSLRGPGELFF | TGTGCCAGCAGTTTGAGGGGGCCCGGGGAGCTGTTTTTT